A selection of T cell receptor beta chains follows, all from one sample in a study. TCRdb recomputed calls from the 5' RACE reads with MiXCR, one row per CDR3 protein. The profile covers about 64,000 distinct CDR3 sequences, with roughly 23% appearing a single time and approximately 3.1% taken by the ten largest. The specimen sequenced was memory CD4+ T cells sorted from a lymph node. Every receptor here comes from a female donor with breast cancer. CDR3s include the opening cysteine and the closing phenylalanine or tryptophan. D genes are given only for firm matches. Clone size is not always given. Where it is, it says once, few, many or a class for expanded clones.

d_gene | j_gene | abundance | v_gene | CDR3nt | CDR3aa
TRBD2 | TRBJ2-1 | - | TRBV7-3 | TGTGCCAGCAGCCCCACCTGGGGGACTAGGGACGGGAATGAGCAGTTCTTC | CASSPTWGTRDGNEQFF
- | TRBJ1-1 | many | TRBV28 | TGTGCCAGCTCGGGACGACCCCCGAAGGACACTGAAGCTTTCTTT | CASSGRPPKDTEAFF
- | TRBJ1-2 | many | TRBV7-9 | TGTGCCAGCAGCATCGACGAGAGCAGCTACACCTTC | CASSIDESSYTF
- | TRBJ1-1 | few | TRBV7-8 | TGTGCCAGCAGCTCCCAGGGAAGACAGCGGGACACTGAAGCTTTCTTT | CASSSQGRQRDTEAFF
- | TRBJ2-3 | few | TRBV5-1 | TGCGCCAGCAGCTTGGGGGGGACTTGGGGCACAGATACGCAGTATTTT | CASSLGGTWGTDTQYF
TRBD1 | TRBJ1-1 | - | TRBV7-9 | TGTGCCAGCAGCAGACAGGGGGGAGGAGCTTTCTTT | CASSRQGGGAFF
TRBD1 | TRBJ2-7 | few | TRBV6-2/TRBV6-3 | TGTGCCAGCAGTTATGCCCTAGGGACAGAGACCTACGAGCAGTACTTC | CASSYALGTETYEQYF
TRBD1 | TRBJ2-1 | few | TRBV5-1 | TGCGCCAGCAGCTTAGGGACAGGGGTTTACCATGAGCAGTTCTTC | CASSLGTGVYHEQFF
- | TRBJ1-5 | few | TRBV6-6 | TGTGCCAGCAGTTCGGATAGGGGACGCCAGCCCCAGCATTTT | CASSSDRGRQPQHF
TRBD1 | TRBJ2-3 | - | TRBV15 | TGTGCCACCAGCAGGCAGACAGGGCGCACAGATACGCAGTATTTT | CATSRQTGRTDTQYF
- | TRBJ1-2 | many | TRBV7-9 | TGTGCCAGCAGCGACACCGACTATGGCTACACCTTC | CASSDTDYGYTF
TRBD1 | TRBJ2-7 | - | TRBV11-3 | TGTGCCAGCAGCTTAGAGCGGACAGGGGAGAGAGGATCCTACGAGCAGTACTTC | CASSLERTGERGSYEQYF
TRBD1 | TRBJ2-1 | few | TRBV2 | TGTGCCAGCAGCGCTCCGGGACAGGGGGCGTACAATGAGCAGTTCTTC | CASSAPGQGAYNEQFF
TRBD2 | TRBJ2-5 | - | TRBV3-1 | TGTGCCAGCAGCCAAAATTTCCTTGGCGGGGGGGCCGAGGGAGAGACCCAGTACTTC | CASSQNFLGGGAEGETQYF
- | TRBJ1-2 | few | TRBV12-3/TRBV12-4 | TGTGCCAGCAGTTCCTTGCGGCGGGTGGGGACCTTC | CASSSLRRVGTF
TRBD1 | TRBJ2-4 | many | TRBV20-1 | TGCAGTGCTAGAGACGGGACAGCGTTAGCCAAAAACATTCAGTACTTC | CSARDGTALAKNIQYF
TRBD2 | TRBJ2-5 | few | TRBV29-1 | TGCAGCGTTGCGGGGACTAGCGGAGAGACCCAGTACTTC | CSVAGTSGETQYF
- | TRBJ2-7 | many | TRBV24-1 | TGTGCCACCAGTGATTTGGTGGGGGAGCAGTACTTC | CATSDLVGEQYF
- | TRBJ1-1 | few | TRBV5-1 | TGCGCCAGCAGCTTGGATACAGCAGGCAAGGTCATCAGCACTGAAGCTTTCTTT | CASSLDTAGKVISTEAFF
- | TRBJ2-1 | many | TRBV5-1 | TGCGCCAGCAGCCCGACTAGTCGGGCCTACAATGAGCAGTTCTTC | CASSPTSRAYNEQFF
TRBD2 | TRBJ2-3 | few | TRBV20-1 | TGCAGCCGGGTGGGACTAGCGGGAGCAGATACGCAGTATTTT | CSRVGLAGADTQYF
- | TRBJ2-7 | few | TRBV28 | TGTGCCAGCAGTGTTCGCTTGGTTTCCTACGAGCAGTACTTC | CASSVRLVSYEQYF
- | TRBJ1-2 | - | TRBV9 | TGTGCCAGCAGCGTAGCTACAATGGGGCGCGGCTATGGCTACACCTTC | CASSVATMGRGYGYTF
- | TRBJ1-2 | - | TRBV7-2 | TGTGCCTGCAGCTTAGATCCAGCGGGAGGCTACACCTTC | CACSLDPAGGYTF
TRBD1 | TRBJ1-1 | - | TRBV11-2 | TGTGCCAGCAGCTGGAGCACAGGGGGCTGGGGGAACACTGAAGCTTTCTTT | CASSWSTGGWGNTEAFF
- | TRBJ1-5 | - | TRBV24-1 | TGTGCCACCAGTGATAGCCAGAGCAATCAGCCCCAGCATTTT | CATSDSQSNQPQHF
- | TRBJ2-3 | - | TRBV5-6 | TGTGCCAGCAGCCCCGGCCCCGCAGATACGCAGTATTTT | CASSPGPADTQYF
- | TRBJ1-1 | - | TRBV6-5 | TGTGCCAGCAGTTACAGACAGAACACTGAAGCTTTCTTT | CASSYRQNTEAFF
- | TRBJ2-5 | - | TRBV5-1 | TGCGCCAGCAGTCCATTGGGGGGCCAGGAGACCCAGTACTTC | CASSPLGGQETQYF